The clone carrying this T cell receptor beta chain was picked up a small number of times. Its matching antigen is unknown. This entry comes from a study of human T cells and chemical hapten exposure. Study information: The cohort included alopecia areata under or over 50% scalp, totalis and universalis. Study findings and constraints: Controls formed significantly fewer large CDR3 similarity clusters than expanded TCRs did.

Time point indicated: patch test 1, 2 weeks after DPC sensitization. Described treatment: therapeutic diphenylcyclopropenone sensitization with weekly scalp DPC. One entry per CDR3 protein results from TCRdb running MiXCR on the RACE reads. This sample has about 81,000 distinct CDR3 sequences, with 7.5% to 9.5% found just once. Trimming removed 4 bases at V and 3 bases at J, with 6 bases between. The CDR3 sequence is 11 residues long. Germline CDR1 reads DFQATT; CDR2 reads SNEGSKA (reference sequence). The source material was whole blood, sampled in connection with sensitization to the hapten diphenylcyclopropenone (DPC). The clonotype was recovered from a woman in her 30s with alopecia areata. Some clones in this sample may be carry-over from other donors' samples. The chain recombines TRBV20-1 with TRBJ1-1; D gene ambiguous. Here the CDR3 DNA reads TGCAGTGCTAACAGCCACACTGAAGCTTTCTTT. Residues: CSANSHTEAFF.